This TCR beta chain came from a study of blood T cell repertoires in COVID-19. Background on the study: There were acute and convalescent COVID-19 samples, and they came from the United States, Italy and Spain. T cells, B-cell-depleted T cells, or PBMCs supplied cDNA or gDNA.

Germline-derived CDR1 and CDR2 are GTSNPN and SVGIG (reference sequence). This CDR3 contains 11 residues. Trimming cost V 1 base and J 12 bases, with 12 bases left between them. Per the authors' pipeline: Researchers report that nucleated cell counts were estimated from reference gene primer amplification. TCRdb keeps only in-frame clones here, not all; method: immunoSEQ multiplex PCR. V and J calls and clone size follow that table, whereas D and trimming were derived from the DNA. This repertoire shows under 500,000 clones, roughly 90% found once; its top ten account for about 4.3%. This TCR was sampled from a woman under 40 with acute or convalescent COVID-19. The sample was peripheral blood. The J gene is TRBJ2-5, the V gene TRBV30; no reliable D call. CDR3 sequence: CAWSGGASKYF. The CDR3 bases are TGTGCCTGGAGTGGAGGAGCATCCAAGTACTTC.